Below, 8 T cell receptor beta chains from the same sample are listed, as sequenced in a study of shared clonotypes between healthy human individuals. TCRdb's copy holds only in-frame clones and misses some; the assay was immunoSEQ multiplex PCR. The sample shows about 2.1 million clones, about 93% of them seen only once. CD45RO-negative, CCR7-positively selected cells formed the naive CD8 fraction, excluding terminally differentiated effector memory CD45RA+ cells. Material: naive CD8+ T cells from PBMCs. These receptors were obtained from a man aged 18 to 29 in good health. Some clones in this sample may be carry-over from other donors' samples.

The chain joins TRBV30 to TRBJ1-1; D uncertain. The V end was cut by 8 bases, the J end by 8 bases, with 6 bases between. The CDR3 runs to 8 residues. Germline CDR1 and CDR2: GTSNPN and SVGIG (reference sequence). The CDR3 is CAGHEAFF. In nucleotides, the CDR3 is TGTGCCGGCCACGAAGCTTTCTTT.

Only one count was recorded for this clone. V is TRBV11-2 and J is TRBJ1-1, with D perhaps TRBD1 (6 bases). CDR1 and CDR2 from the germline V gene are SGHAT and FQNNGV. The CDR3 has 14 amino acids. The V gene lost 0 bases and the J gene lost 4 bases, with 9 bases spanning the gap. CDR3 loop: CASSLEGARTEAFF. CDR3 nucleotide sequence: TGTGCCAGCAGCTTAGAGGGGGCGCGCACTGAAGCTTTCTTT. The whole variable domain, remainder taken from reference TRBV11-2 and TRBJ1-1, is EAGVAQSPRYKIIEKRQSVAFWCNPISGHATLYWYQQILGQGPKLLIQFQNNGVVDDSQLPKDRFSAERLKGVDSTLKIQPAKLEDSAVYLCASSLEGARTEAFFGQGTRLTVV.

The chain is built from TRBV27 and TRBJ2-7, with TRBD2 matching over 7 bases. The CDR3 has 17 amino acids. Germline CDR1 MNHEY, CDR2 SMNVEV (reference sequence). Trimming took 5 bases from V and 3 from J; bases not matched to a gene: 16. The CDR3 reads CASSRDLSGTVRYEQYF. The DNA of the CDR3 is TGTGCCAGCAGTCGGGACCTAAGCGGGACCGTCCGCTACGAGCAGTACTTC.

V and J are TRBV4-3 and TRBJ1-4; D not resolved. The CDR3 spans 16 residues. The V end was cut by 3 bases, the J end by 5 bases, with 16 bases between. Per germline, CDR1 LGHNA and CDR2 YSLEER. The CDR3: CASSQSSGRTNEKLFF. The CDR3 bases are TGCGCCAGCAGCCAGTCATCGGGCCGAACGAATGAAAAACTGTTTTTT.

This chain uses TRBV6-1 with TRBJ2-7, with D perhaps TRBD2 (5 bases). There are 13 residues in the CDR3. Trimming stripped 3 bases from V and 7 bases from J, with 13 bases between. Germline CDR1 MNHNS, CDR2 SASEGT. Here the CDR3 reads CASSDDPWREQYF. The CDR3 nucleotides read TGTGCCAGCAGTGATGATCCTTGGAGGGAGCAGTACTTC.

The gene calls are TRBV5-1 and TRBJ1-5, with 7 bases aligning to TRBD1. The CDR3 contains 16 residues. CDR1 is SGHRS and CDR2 is YFSETQ in the germline V gene. The V and J ends lost 4 bases and 4 bases, in that order; junction bases with no gene match: 11. The CDR3 sequence: CASSLPRGRGNQPQHF. The CDR3, as DNA: TGCGCCAGCAGCCTCCCCCGGGGCAGGGGGAATCAGCCCCAGCATTTT.

The chain joins TRBV9 to TRBJ2-1; D assignment may be TRBD1 or TRBD2 (5 bases each). Trimming removed 4 bases from V and 9 bases from J, with 32 bases in between. Per germline, CDR1 SGDLS and CDR2 YYNGEE. This CDR3 spans 19 amino acids. This CDR3 reads CASSPRAGRGVGGWGEQFF. The CDR3 nucleotides read TGTGCCAGCAGCCCCAGGGCAGGGCGCGGCGTTGGAGGTTGGGGTGAGCAGTTCTTC.

V and J are TRBV7-2 and TRBJ2-1; 9 positions agree with TRBD2. The ends lost 1 base at V and 5 bases at J; junction bases unmatched: 9. Germline CDR1 and CDR2: SGHTA and FQGNSA. The CDR3 length is 17 residues. CDR3 sequence reads: CASSLEVAGGPHNEQFF. CDR3 nucleotides: TGTGCCAGCAGCTTAGAGGTGGCGGGAGGGCCCCACAATGAGCAGTTCTTC.